The clone carrying this T cell receptor (beta chain) was detected only a few times. Amplified regions were TCR beta CDR3 sequences from RNA transcripts. First-round RT-PCR of the TCR CDR3 relied on the HTBI primer set. TCRdb reanalysed the multiplex PCR reads using MiXCR and keeps one entry per CDR3 protein. This sample yields 370,000 or so distinct CDR3 sequences, of which roughly 25% are seen a single time; less than 85% belongs to the top ten. This sample stems from a study of T cells in Graves' hyperthyroidism and ophthalmopathy. Fresh peripheral blood, under 13 ml, yielded the PBMCs. V dropped 6 bases and J dropped 2; count of bases not matched to a gene: 4. This CDR3 comprises 13 residues. CDR1 is DFQATT and CDR2 is SNEGSKA in the germline V gene (reference sequence).

The J gene is TRBJ1-1, the V gene TRBV20-1; TRBD1 aligns across 9 bases. The clonotype comes from a man between 50 and 59 years old with Graves' hyperthyroidism. Source material: blood. The CDR3 region is CSAYTGGNTEAFF. Written as DNA, the CDR3 is TGCAGTGCGTACACAGGGGGCAACACTGAAGCTTTCTTT.